The present T cell receptor (beta chain) was sequenced within a study of control samples from healthy donors and cancer patients. Clones were sequenced by immunoSEQ multiplex PCR, and TCRdb holds only the in-frame ones, with some missing. The table includes more than 85,000 clones, 83% detected once. The receptor comes from a woman in her forties or fifties in good health. Material: blood.

CDR3 region: CASSWRAGETQYF. The DNA of the CDR3 is TGTGCCAGCAGCTGGAGGGCGGGAGAGACCCAGTACTTC. The V gene is TRBV5-6, the J gene TRBJ2-5; D is perhaps TRBD2 (6 bases). Trimming removed 3 bases at V and 4 bases at J, with 10 bases between. Germline CDR1 is SGHDT and CDR2 is YYEEEE. There are 13 residues in the CDR3.